What follows describes a single TCR beta chain. Per the original data handling: Cell counts per sample came from amplifying reference gene primers. The method was immunoSEQ multiplex PCR; TCRdb's version includes in-frame clones alone and lacks a portion of them. V and J calls and clone size are as listed in that table; D and trimming were resolved from the DNA. The data show some 250,000 clones, with about 70% seen just once and more than 2.5% held by the top ten. The sample is drawn from a study of blood T cell repertoires in COVID-19. Background on the study: Whether acute or convalescent, the COVID-19 samples came from the United States, Italy and Spain. From T cells, B-cell-depleted T cells, or PBMCs came the material, which was cDNA or gDNA.

Trimming took off 5 bases at V and 5 bases at J, with 19 bases between the two ends. CDR1 and CDR2 (germline): SGHAT, FQDESV (reference sequence). There are 16 residues in the CDR3. The source material was peripheral blood. The clonotype comes from a woman older than 75 with acute or convalescent COVID-19. The rearrangement joins TRBV11-1 to TRBJ2-1, with D perhaps matching TRBD2 (6 bases). CDR3 residues: CASSEIAALPNNEQFF. In nucleotides, the CDR3 is TGTGCCAGCAGCGAAATAGCGGCCCTACCCAACAATGAGCAGTTCTTC.